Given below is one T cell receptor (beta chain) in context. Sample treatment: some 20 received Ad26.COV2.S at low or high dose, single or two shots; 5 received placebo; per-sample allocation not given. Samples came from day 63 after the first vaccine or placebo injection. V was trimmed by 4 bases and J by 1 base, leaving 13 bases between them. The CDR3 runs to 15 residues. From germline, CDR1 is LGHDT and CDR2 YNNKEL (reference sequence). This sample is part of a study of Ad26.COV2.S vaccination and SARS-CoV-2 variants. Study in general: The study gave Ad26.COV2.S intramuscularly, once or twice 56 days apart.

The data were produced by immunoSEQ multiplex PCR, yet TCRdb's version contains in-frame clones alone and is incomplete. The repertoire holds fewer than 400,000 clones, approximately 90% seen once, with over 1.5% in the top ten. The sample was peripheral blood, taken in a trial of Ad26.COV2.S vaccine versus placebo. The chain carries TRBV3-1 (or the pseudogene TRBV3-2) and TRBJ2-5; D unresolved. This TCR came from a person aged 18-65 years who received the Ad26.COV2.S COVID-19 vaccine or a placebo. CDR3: CASSPLSPRQETQYF. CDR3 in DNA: TGTGCCAGCAGCCCGTTGAGCCCTCGCCAAGAGACCCAGTACTTC.